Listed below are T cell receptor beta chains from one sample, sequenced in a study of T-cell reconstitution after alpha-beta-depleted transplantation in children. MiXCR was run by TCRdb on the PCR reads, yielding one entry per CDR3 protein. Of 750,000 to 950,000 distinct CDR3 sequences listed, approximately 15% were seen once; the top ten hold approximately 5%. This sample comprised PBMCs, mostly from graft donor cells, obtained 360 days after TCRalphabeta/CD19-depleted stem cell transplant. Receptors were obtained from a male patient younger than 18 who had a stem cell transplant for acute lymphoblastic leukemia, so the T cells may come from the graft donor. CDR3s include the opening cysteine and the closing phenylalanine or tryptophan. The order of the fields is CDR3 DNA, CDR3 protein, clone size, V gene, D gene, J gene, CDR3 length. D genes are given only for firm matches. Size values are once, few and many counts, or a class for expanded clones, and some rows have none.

TGTGCTAGTGGGGGGAGCGGGAGTAGTCTCTACGAGCAGTACTTC | CASGGSGSSLYEQYF | few | TRBV12-5 | TRBD2 | TRBJ2-7 | 15
TGTGCCAGCAGCTTGGACCTAGCGGGAGCCTACTCCTACAATGAGCAGTTCTTC | CASSLDLAGAYSYNEQFF | few | TRBV5-6 | TRBD2 | TRBJ2-1 | 18
TGCGCCAGCAGCCACCCCCTAGGTGAGCAGTTCTTC | CASSHPLGEQFF | many | TRBV4-1 | - | TRBJ2-1 | 12
TGTGCCACCAGCAGAGATCACCCAGGGGCTCCCTACGAGCAGTACTTC | CATSRDHPGAPYEQYF | - | TRBV15 | - | TRBJ2-7 | 16
TGTGCCAGCAGTCCCTCGCTCACCCTATCCCGTGAATGCTTC | CASSPSLTLSRECF | few | TRBV12-3/TRBV12-4 | - | TRBJ2-7 | 14
TGCGCCAGCAGCTTGACGGTAGCGGGAGCCGGGGAGCTGTTTTTT | CASSLTVAGAGELFF | many | TRBV5-1 | TRBD2 | TRBJ2-2 | 15
TGTGCCAGCAGTTTAACCAGATCCTACGAGCAGTACTTC | CASSLTRSYEQYF | many | TRBV27 | - | TRBJ2-7 | 13
TGTGCCAGCAGCACGACAGGGGGCAGTTCACCCCTCCACTTT | CASSTTGGSSPLHF | few | TRBV7-3 | TRBD1 | TRBJ1-6 | 14
TGTGCCAGCAGCTCATTAAGCGGGTCTCACAATGAGCAGTTCTTC | CASSSLSGSHNEQFF | few | TRBV11-2 | - | TRBJ2-1 | 15
TGTGCCAGCAGCCAGGGACTAGCGGGAGAGAGTACGCAGTATTTT | CASSQGLAGESTQYF | - | TRBV2 | TRBD2 | TRBJ2-3 | 15
TGTGCCAGCCTAAAAGGGCAGCGGGAGAGTGAGCAGTTCTTC | CASLKGQRESEQFF | many | TRBV12-3/TRBV12-4 | TRBD2 | TRBJ2-1 | 14
TGTGCCACCAGCAGAAATTCTCCAGGGTCATCTGGAAACACCATATATTTT | CATSRNSPGSSGNTIYF | - | TRBV15 | - | TRBJ1-3 | 17
TGCGCCAGCAGCGACGGGGGGTTCCCTTACAATGAGCAGTTCTTC | CASSDGGFPYNEQFF | few | TRBV5-1 | TRBD2 | TRBJ2-1 | 15
TGCAGCGCCGTGTCTAGCACCAATGAGCAGTTCTTC | CSAVSSTNEQFF | few | TRBV29-1 | - | TRBJ2-1 | 12
TGCGCCAGCAGGGGCTTAGCGGGAGGGACTTCCTCCTACAATGAGCAGTTCTTC | CASRGLAGGTSSYNEQFF | many | TRBV5-1 | TRBD2 | TRBJ2-1 | 18
TGTGCCAGCAGCTTAGGGCCGAACTCTGGGGCCAACGTCCTGACTTTC | CASSLGPNSGANVLTF | - | TRBV7-2 | - | TRBJ2-6 | 16
TGCAGCGTTGCTTGGGGTAGTCCGGTGAACACCGGGGAGCTGTTTTTT | CSVAWGSPVNTGELFF | few | TRBV29-1 | - | TRBJ2-2 | 16
TGTGCCAGCAGCTTAGTAGACGGGGAGAGGCCCTACAATGAGCAGTTCTTC | CASSLVDGERPYNEQFF | many | TRBV11-2 | - | TRBJ2-1 | 17
TGTGCCAGCAGGCAACAGGGGGGCAGCTCGACAGACCAGTTCTTC | CASRQQGGSSTDQFF | many | TRBV6-2/TRBV6-3 | TRBD1 | TRBJ2-1 | 15
TGTGCCAGCAGCCAAGACAACCAAGAGACCCAGTACTTC | CASSQDNQETQYF | - | TRBV3-1 | - | TRBJ2-5 | 13
TGCAGTGCCACCCCCGACGGGGCTAGCTTATTTTACGAGCAGTACTTC | CSATPDGASLFYEQYF | - | TRBV20-1 | - | TRBJ2-7 | 16
TGTGCCAGCACCTTGGCGGGACGGAGCTCTGGGGCCAACGTCCTGACTTTC | CASTLAGRSSGANVLTF | - | TRBV5-5 | - | TRBJ2-6 | 17
TGCGCCAGCAGCCAAGCGGGCAGGGTAAGGTCCTACGAGCAGTACTTC | CASSQAGRVRSYEQYF | - | TRBV4-1 | - | TRBJ2-7 | 16
TGTGCCAGCAGAATGGCGGGAGGCCCCTCCTACGAGCAGTACTTC | CASRMAGGPSYEQYF | - | TRBV5-6 | TRBD2 | TRBJ2-7 | 15
TGCAGTGCTAGACCGCTCCTGGGCGGGGTTAACAATGAGCAGTTCTTC | CSARPLLGGVNNEQFF | few | TRBV20-1 | - | TRBJ2-1 | 16
TGTGCCAGCACCCACGGGAACGGGCGGGAGCAGTTCTTC | CASTHGNGREQFF | - | TRBV12-3/TRBV12-4 | - | TRBJ2-1 | 13
TGCGCCAGCACCCCGCGGGCGGCCGTACTCTACAATGAGCAGTTCTTC | CASTPRAAVLYNEQFF | - | TRBV5-1 | - | TRBJ2-1 | 16
TGTGCCAGCAGAGGGGACCGGACTAGCGGCACAGATACGCAGTATTTT | CASRGDRTSGTDTQYF | few | TRBV2 | TRBD2 | TRBJ2-3 | 16
TGTGCCAGCAGCGGGGACAGCGATTCCTACGAGCAGTACTTC | CASSGDSDSYEQYF | - | TRBV27 | TRBD1 | TRBJ2-7 | 14
TGCGCCAGCAGCTTGGCATCCCTGCCAGCGGGCGTTGAGCAGTTCTTC | CASSLASLPAGVEQFF | many | TRBV5-1 | - | TRBJ2-1 | 16
TGTGCCAGCTCACCCAACTCCAGGAACACCGGGGAGCTGTTTTTT | CASSPNSRNTGELFF | few | TRBV18 | - | TRBJ2-2 | 15
TGCGCCAGCAGCTTGGACTGGCTAGGTGAGCAGTTCTTC | CASSLDWLGEQFF | few | TRBV5-1 | - | TRBJ2-1 | 13
TGCAGCGTTGGTAGCGGATTGACCCAGTACTTC | CSVGSGLTQYF | - | TRBV29-1 | - | TRBJ2-5 | 11
TGTGCCAGCAGGCCACTCCGGGTCGAGAGCACAGATACGCAGTATTTT | CASRPLRVESTDTQYF | - | TRBV2 | - | TRBJ2-3 | 16
TGCGCCAGCAGACACAGGGGGGAAGGGTCTGGGGCCAACGTCCTGACTTTC | CASRHRGEGSGANVLTF | - | TRBV5-1 | TRBD1 | TRBJ2-6 | 17
TGCGCCAGCAAGGGGAATAGCGGCACAGATACGCAGTATTTT | CASKGNSGTDTQYF | many | TRBV5-1 | - | TRBJ2-3 | 14
TGTGCCAGCAGCTTGGTACGGAGCAATCAGCCCCAGCATTTT | CASSLVRSNQPQHF | many | TRBV7-3 | - | TRBJ1-5 | 14
TGTGCCATCAGTGGGAGGCATAGCGGGTTTGTCAATGAGCAGTTCTTC | CAISGRHSGFVNEQFF | - | TRBV10-3 | TRBD2 | TRBJ2-1 | 16
TGCAGCGTTGGAGGACAGCTCGGCGAAAAACTGTTTTTT | CSVGGQLGEKLFF | many | TRBV29-1 | - | TRBJ1-4 | 13
TGTGCCAGCAGGCCGCTAGCGGGACTTGTTGAGCAGTTCTTC | CASRPLAGLVEQFF | - | TRBV2 | TRBD2 | TRBJ2-1 | 14
TGCGCCAGCAGTAGATTGGACGGTAAGACTGAAACTTTCTTT | CASSRLDGKTETFF | - | TRBV5-1 | - | TRBJ1-1 | 14
TGTGCCACCAAGACTAGCGGGAGTTGGAATGAGCAGTTCTTC | CATKTSGSWNEQFF | few | TRBV12-3/TRBV12-4 | TRBD2 | TRBJ2-1 | 14
TGCGCCAGCAGGGACCGCGGGACCCAGTACTTC | CASRDRGTQYF | few | TRBV10-2 | - | TRBJ2-5 | 11
TGTGCCAGCAGGAGAAGCGGGACTAACACCGGGGAGCTGTTTTTT | CASRRSGTNTGELFF | few | TRBV12-3/TRBV12-4 | TRBD2 | TRBJ2-2 | 15
TGCGCCAGCAGCTCATTAGACAGGGCCAATGAGCAGTTCTTC | CASSSLDRANEQFF | few | TRBV5-1 | TRBD1 | TRBJ2-1 | 14
TGCAGTGCTGGGGGGGACCAGCCCCAGCATTTT | CSAGGDQPQHF | - | TRBV20-1 | - | TRBJ1-5 | 11
TGTGCCTCATTTAGAGGGACTAGCAGGTCTCACGAGCAGTACTTC | CASFRGTSRSHEQYF | - | TRBV7-8 | TRBD2 | TRBJ2-7 | 15
TGCGCCAGCAGCTTGGAGGGGAATAAGAATTCACCCCTCCACTTT | CASSLEGNKNSPLHF | many | TRBV5-1 | - | TRBJ1-6 | 15
TGTGCCAGCTCACCAAATAGCGGAGGAAGCTCCTACGAGCAGTACTTC | CASSPNSGGSSYEQYF | few | TRBV18 | - | TRBJ2-7 | 16
TGCGCCAGCAGCCACGGGGTGGACAGGGAGACGACCCAGTACTTC | CASSHGVDRETTQYF | - | TRBV4-1 | TRBD1 | TRBJ2-5 | 15